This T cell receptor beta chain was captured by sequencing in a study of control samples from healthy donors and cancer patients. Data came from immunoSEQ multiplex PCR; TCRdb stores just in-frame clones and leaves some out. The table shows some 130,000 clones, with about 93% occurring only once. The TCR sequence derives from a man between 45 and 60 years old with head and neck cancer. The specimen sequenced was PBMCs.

Here the CDR3 DNA reads TGCGCCAGCAGCAAAAGCTACGGTATTACCTACGAGCAGTACTTC. Translation: CASSKSYGITYEQYF. This rearrangement joins TRBV4-3 to TRBJ2-7; D gene unclear. This CDR3 comprises 15 residues. Germline V lookup: CDR1 LGHNA, CDR2 YSLEER. Between the trimmed V and J ends, which lost 5 bases and 2 bases, there was a span of 16 bases.